This entry features one T cell receptor beta chain sequence. The data originate from a study of long-term antiretroviral therapy in people with HIV. This CDR3 is built from 14 residues. Germline CDR1 and CDR2: SGDLS and YYNGEE. The V gene end was trimmed by 3 bases and the J gene end by 6 bases; junction bases not matched to a gene: 4. The run of the v3.0 immunoSEQ assay was at survey level. The method was immunoSEQ multiplex PCR; TCRdb's version includes in-frame clones alone and lacks a portion of them. This sample has almost 30,000 clones, with just under 90% found just once. The source material was unsorted PBMCs, sampled 3.2 years before starting antiretroviral therapy. The source is a man in his fifties or sixties with HIV. This sequence joins TRBV9 and TRBJ1-4; 8 bases map to TRBD1. DNA of the CDR3: TGTGCCAGCAGCGCGACAGGGGCTGATGAAAAACTGTTTTTT. It encodes CASSATGADEKLFF.